This T cell receptor beta chain was captured in a study of blood T cell repertoires in COVID-19. Overall study: The origin of the acute and convalescent COVID-19 samples was the United States, Italy and Spain. The cDNA or gDNA used as material had been derived from T cells, B-cell-depleted T cells, or PBMCs.

Germline V gene data show CDR1 as GTSNPN and CDR2 as SVGIG (reference sequence). Trimming cost V 0 bases and J 6 bases, with 8 bases left between them. CDR3 length: 12 amino acids. Original methodology: Scientists estimated how many nucleated cells there were by amplifying reference gene primers. TCRdb's copy holds only in-frame clones and misses some; the assay was immunoSEQ multiplex PCR. V, J and clone size reflect that table, while D and trimming were determined from the DNA. The sample contains about 25,000 clones, about 89% of which appear only once. Followed over time, Seattle patients had been enrolled while infection was active.

This clonotype was sampled from a man aged 65-85 years with COVID-19, enrolled during active disease. The chain is built from TRBV30 and TRBJ1-1; D is unresolved. Sample: peripheral blood. Here the CDR3 reads CAWSVRFSEAFF. As DNA, the CDR3 is TGTGCCTGGAGTGTACGGTTCTCTGAAGCTTTCTTT.